This T cell receptor beta chain was obtained from a study of long-term antiretroviral therapy in people with HIV (dated by TCRdb to the early 2020s). Study-level background: The earliest samples were collected roughly a decade before the 2015 WHO recommendation for immediate ART, at a time when ART was usually postponed until CD4 counts fell. This retrospective serial study examined whether starting ART and sustained HIV suppression were associated with changes in the composition and diversity of the TRB repertoire in peripheral blood. The cohort contributed 150 to 200 cryopreserved PBMC samples from a few dozen adults with confirmed HIV infection, collected serially over a mean of about 6 years (range 1-12). Of the 30 participants with HIV, roughly twelve were female. Test extractions of a monoclonal T-cell line alongside some 35 polyclonal samples showed no cross-contamination during QIAcube processing. General conclusions and limits of the study: Because pre-ART samples had limited cell numbers, profiling was done on unsorted PBMC rather than on sorted CD4+ and CD8+ T cells. Samples dated from about 2004 to 2017, and the ART regimens used may be less effective than current ones. At every time point, the repertoire was dominated by expanded TRB clones first identified before ART initiation, although this dominance fluctuated and, in many PLHIV, declined after ART. No data were available on ART adherence, viral resistance or therapy changes, limiting inferences about post-ART repertoire changes. Compared with controls, HIV repertoires had narrower CDR3 length ranges, and the network structure pointed to an antigen-experienced repertoire that shifted only slightly toward naive after ART. Because PBMC availability was limited, only the TCR beta chain was sequenced, with no alpha chain pairing. Starting ART was linked to a significant rise in TRB diversity, yet even with long-term ART the diversity remained significantly lower than in transplant donor controls.

To note about this clone: Its antigen remains undetermined. No base qualities exist here, and no much larger clone lies one base off it.

The immunoSEQ hsTCRB v3.0 assay was used at survey level resolution to sequence the TRB variable region. The targeted TRB sequencing depth was roughly 35,000-50,000 T-cell genomes per sample. TRB libraries were pooled and sequenced on an Illumina MiSeq using a v3 150-cycle kit. Per the original workflow: Analysis of repertoires was carried out in R inside a reproducible Nextflow workflow spanning QC, data transformation and analysis. Custom analyses were implemented in LymphoSeq2, an R package for AIRR-Seq data exploration. After excluding several samples that yielded fewer than 5000 total TRB sequences, 150 to 200 HIV repertoires remained for analysis. Among the 170 to 200 retained HIV repertoires, some 60 were collected before ART initiation and approximately 130 after ART initiation. Repertoires were downsampled to 5000 TRB nucleotide sequences, and summary statistics were averaged over 100 downsampling iterations. Only TRB sequences with CDR3 regions of at least seven amino acids were retained for analysis. Diversity was assessed using a clonality score derived from Shannon entropy and using the Gini coefficient. In the repertoire networks, any two of the top 5000 CDR3 amino acid sequences were linked whenever the two sequences differed by an edit distance of one. Antigen specificity groups and MHC restriction were predicted for TRB CDR3 amino acid sequences with GLIPH2. To flag known associations with CMV, EBV, HIV or tissue antigens, CDR3 amino acid sequences were compared against VDJdb and McPAS-TCR. Pre-ART, post-ART and control groups were compared with Wilcoxon signed-rank tests and Holm-Bonferroni correction. TCRdb re-hosts the immuneACCESS table, in-frame sequences only. Its copies lack some clones; in the studies checked, an unresolved V gene accounts for under half of them, and the cause for the rest is not known. Clonal size and the V and J genes are those of that table, whereas D and trimming came from the DNA. This sample gives 25,000 to 30,000 clones in total; 80% to 85% of them show up just once. More than 8% of the sample is taken by the ten largest.

The CDR3 covers 15 residues, taking in both the cysteine and the phenylalanine. Just the 45-base CDR3 DNA is kept, in frame starting at base 1. The germline V gene (reference sequence) supplies CDR1 PRHDT and CDR2 FYEKMQ. V was cut back by 7 bases and J by 2 bases, leaving a gap of 15 bases between them. To be included, a participant needed at least one PBMC sample from before ART initiation plus at least two post-ART samples. Every participant with HIV received treatment in the United States of America. Before DNA extraction, cryopreserved samples of about 0.9-11 million PBMC were thawed and washed. At the time of the earliest PBMC sample, participants with HIV were aged between about 20 and 54 years. Per participant, PBMC samples came from 1-4 timepoints prior to ART initiation and 2-8 timepoints following ART initiation, for a median of 7 samples. Serial HIV viral load, CD4+ T-cell count, ART history and demographic data were obtained for every participant. A Qiagen kit on a QIAcube was used to extract genomic DNA from unsorted PBMC, with samples processed in batches of 12.

Sequenced here: unsorted PBMCs, sampled around 2.8 years after starting antiretroviral therapy. This receptor was identified in a man aged 25 to 40 with HIV. The receptor chain draws on TRBV13 and TRBJ1-3; a tentative D call is TRBD1 (5 bases match). The CDR3 has the sequence CASTWGEMTGNTIYF. The DNA sequence reads TGTGCCAGCACCTGGGGGGAAATGACTGGAAACACCATATATTTT.